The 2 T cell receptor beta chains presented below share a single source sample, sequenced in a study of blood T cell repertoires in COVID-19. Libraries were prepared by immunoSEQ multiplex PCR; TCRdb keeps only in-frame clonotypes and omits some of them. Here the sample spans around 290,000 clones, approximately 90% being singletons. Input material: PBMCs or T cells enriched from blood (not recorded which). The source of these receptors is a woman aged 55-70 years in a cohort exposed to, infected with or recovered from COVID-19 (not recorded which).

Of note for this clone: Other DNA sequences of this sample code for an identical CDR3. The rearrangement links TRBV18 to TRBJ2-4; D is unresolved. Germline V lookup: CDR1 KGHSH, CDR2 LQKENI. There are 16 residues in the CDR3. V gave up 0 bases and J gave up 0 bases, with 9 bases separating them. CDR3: CASSPPQNLAKNIQYF. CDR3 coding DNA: TGTGCCAGCTCACCACCGCAGAACCTAGCCAAAAACATTCAGTACTTC.

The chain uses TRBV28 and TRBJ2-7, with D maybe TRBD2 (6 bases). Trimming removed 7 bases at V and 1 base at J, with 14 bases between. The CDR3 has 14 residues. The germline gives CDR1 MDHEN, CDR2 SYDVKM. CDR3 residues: CASTAGGKSYEQYF. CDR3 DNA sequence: TGTGCCAGCACCGCCGGCGGGAAGTCCTACGAGCAGTACTTC.